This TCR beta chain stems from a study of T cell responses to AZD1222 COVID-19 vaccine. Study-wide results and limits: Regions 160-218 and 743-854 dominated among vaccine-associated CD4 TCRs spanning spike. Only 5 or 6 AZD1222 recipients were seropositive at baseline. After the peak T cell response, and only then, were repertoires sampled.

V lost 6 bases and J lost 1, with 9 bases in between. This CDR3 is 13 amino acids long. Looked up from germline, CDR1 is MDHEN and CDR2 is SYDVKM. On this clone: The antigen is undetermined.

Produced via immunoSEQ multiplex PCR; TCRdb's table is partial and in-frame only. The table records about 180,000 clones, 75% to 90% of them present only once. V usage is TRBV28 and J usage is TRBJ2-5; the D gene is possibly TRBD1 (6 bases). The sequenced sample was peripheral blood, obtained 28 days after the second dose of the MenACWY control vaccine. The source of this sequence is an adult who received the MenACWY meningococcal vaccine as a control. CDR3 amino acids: CASSQDSQETQYF. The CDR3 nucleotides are TGTGCCAGCAGCCAGGACAGCCAAGAGACCCAGTACTTC.